This T cell receptor (beta chain) was obtained from a study of shared clonotypes between healthy human individuals (dated by TCRdb to about 2020). Notes on the research overall: A couple of women and a few men aged 18 to 49 years were included in the cohort. Per donor, three plates each were used for CD4 naive and CD4 memory, two for CD8 naive, and one for CD8 memory. Blood TCR repertoires of four to six healthy adults were deeply sequenced to estimate repertoire size and the extent of clonotype sharing between individuals. To increase sequencing depth and limit assay-specific biases, different laboratories used diverse techniques to prepare libraries and sequence TCR repertoires. Between about 0.8 and 9.5 billion PBMCs per donor were obtained by leukapheresis.

Donors were healthy HIV-negative adults with no recently reported acute infections or vaccinations. Every donor was a Caucasian adult residing in Nashville, Tennessee, USA. CD4+ T cells were enriched through magnetic negative selection, after which naive cells were positively selected on CD45RA and the remaining negative fraction served as the memory subset. Blood was obtained by leukapheresis, after which PBMCs were separated by Ficoll-Histopaque density gradient centrifugation and cryopreserved in liquid nitrogen vapor phase. Analytical flow cytometry was used to check the purity and quantity of each magnetically sorted T cell population. Genomic DNA was isolated from each sorted fraction and quantified by UV absorbance on a Nanodrop 2000c. Per the germline V gene, MDHEN is the CDR1 and SYDVKM is the CDR2. The cysteine opens and the phenylalanine closes a CDR3 of 14 amino acids. The read is trimmed to its CDR3 DNA, 42 bases read in frame from base 1. V is reduced by 1 base and J by 4 bases, leaving a spacing of 8 bases between them.

Regarding this clone: The antigen this receptor binds is unknown. Per-base quality was not reported, and no clone a single base away is much larger than it.

General findings and caveats noted by the study authors: Across a handful of donors, approximately 4.6% of naive CD4, roughly 3.8% of naive CD8, 2% to 2.5% of memory CD4, and roughly 0.4% of memory CD8 clonotypes were shared. Pairwise subsampling led to the expectation that sequencing depth would affect the degree of clonotype sharing among donors. Rarefaction of sorted-subset datasets indicated incomplete sequencing despite the large sequencing depth. Naive subsets generally had larger estimated clonotype richness than memory subsets did. Compared with non-shared clonotypes, the clonotypes found in all four sorted-subset donors had higher generation probabilities. The genetic and exposure-history diversity represented was limited by the small number of donors. Sampling was limited to blood, and TCR repertoires in tissue likely differ from TCR repertoires in blood.

Using the deep immunoSEQ assay, multiplex PCR amplified TCR CDR3 regions from genomic DNA. For each cell subset, the extracted genomic DNA was distributed evenly across all wells of several immunoSEQ 96-well plates, and each plate served as one replicate. Each replicate PCR for sorted subsets received roughly 0.2 ug genomic DNA, equal to tens of thousands of T cell genomes. The purified libraries were quantified using a Qubit 3.0 fluorometer, sized with a Bioanalyzer 2100, and then quantified again using the KAPA Library Quantification kit. Every immunoSEQ 96-well plate was sequenced on a separate single-read 150-cycle Illumina NextSeq 550 flow cell. In the authors' own workflow: The immunoSEQ output contained only junctional sequences without quality scores, so filtering could not match that applied to full-length reads. To assign V/J genes and CDR3, sequences were annotated against IMGT germline references using PyIR, a Python wrapper for IgBLAST v1.9. Reads were removed for weak V/J assignments (E-value above 1e-6), missing CDR3, stop codons, out-of-frame junctions, or ambiguous translated residues. A V3J clonotype was defined by an identical inferred V gene, J gene, and CDR3 amino acid sequence. To compute the percentage overlap between repertoires, the number of shared unique clonotypes was divided by the size of the smaller repertoire. RTK rarefaction, the Chao1 estimator, and Recon v2.1 estimates of unobserved clonotypes were used to assess repertoire richness. OLGA was used to compute generation probabilities for all TCRbeta clonotypes that the gDNA method yielded from four donors. Held by TCRdb, this immuneACCESS table contains in-frame sequences only and omits some clones. Under half of the omission traces to an unresolved V gene where checked; the cause of the rest is unknown. V, J and clone size are those of that table, while D and trimming were read from the DNA. For this sample the table gives more than 2 million clones, of which more than 90% were detected only once. Roughly 0.13% of the sample comes from the top ten.

Recombination connected TRBV28 to TRBJ1-5, with the identity of the D gene unclear. The receptor was isolated from a man younger than 35 in good health. Sequencing input: naive CD4+ T cells sorted from blood. Per the publication, the cell subset or site label means: CD45RA+ positively selected. The CDR3 in this case is CASSLLESNQPQHF. The nucleotide sequence is TGTGCCAGCAGTTTATTAGAATCTAATCAGCCCCAGCATTTT.